The entry below describes one TCR beta chain. The data derive from a study of blood T cell repertoires in COVID-19. Clones were read by immunoSEQ multiplex PCR, and TCRdb kept only the in-frame ones, dropping some. The sample has around 270,000 clones, around 90% seen once; the top ten hold 2.5% to 3.5%. Trimming removed 0 bases at V and 1 base at J, with 10 bases between. Germline loops: CDR1 SGHRS, CDR2 YFSETQ. CDR3 length: 16 amino acids. V and J are TRBV5-1 and TRBJ2-2, with a tentative D call TRBD1 (5 bases). The TCR originated in a woman aged 35 to 49 who had been exposed to COVID-19. Sequences were obtained from PBMCs or T cells enriched from blood (not recorded which). CDR3 residues: CASSLEGTGNTGELFF. CDR3 DNA sequence: TGCGCCAGCAGCTTGGAGGGCACAGGGAACACCGGGGAGCTGTTTTTT.